These 21 T cell receptor beta chains share one sample of origin, sequenced in a study of shared T cell receptors in the human thymus. TCRdb keeps only in-frame clones here, not all; method: immunoSEQ multiplex PCR. The sample has more than 550,000 clones, around 87% seen once; the top ten hold about 0.0094%. The sample was also reused in another study, on human thymus T cells.

Sequenced material: thymocytes. The receptors were gathered from a boy in the first two years of life with a congenital heart defect.

The gene calls are TRBV28 and TRBJ2-3; D uncertain. Trimming left V 2 bases short and J 0 bases short, with 9 bases between. Germline CDR1 MDHEN, CDR2 SYDVKM. The CDR3 is 15 residues long. This chain's CDR3 is CASSLLESSTDTQYF. The CDR3 bases are TGTGCCAGCAGTTTACTAGAGTCTAGCACAGATACGCAGTATTTT. Using reference TRBV28 and TRBJ2-3 for the parts outside the CDR3, the full variable domain is DVKVTQSSRYLVKRTGEKVFLECVQDMDHENMFWYRQDPGLGLRLIYFSYDVKMKEKGDIPEGYSVSREKKERFSLILESASTNQTSMYLCASSLLESSTDTQYFGPGTRLTVL.

The chain couples TRBV5-6 to TRBJ2-1; tentatively, D is TRBD2 (6 bases). Germline V gene lookup returns CDR1 SGHDT and CDR2 YYEEEE. The ends were cut back, 1 base at V and 5 bases at J, with 10 bases in the middle. This CDR3 is built from 14 residues. The CDR3 loop reads CASSLCGAHNEQFF. The DNA for the CDR3 is TGTGCCAGCAGCTTGTGCGGGGCCCACAATGAGCAGTTCTTC. The whole variable domain, filled in from reference TRBV5-6 and TRBJ2-1, reads DAGVTQSPTHLIKTRGQQVTLRCSPKSGHDTVSWYQQALGQGPQFIFQYYEEEERQRGNFPDRFSGHQFPNYSSELNVNALLLGDSALYLCASSLCGAHNEQFFGPGTRLTVL.

The J gene is TRBJ2-1, the V gene TRBV11-1; the match to TRBD2 covers 10 bases. Germline CDR1 is SGHAT and CDR2 is FQDESV (reference sequence). The CDR3 loop spans 14 amino acids. The J segment lost 7 bases and the V segment lost 3 bases, leaving 3 bases of the junction unmatched. The CDR3 sequence: CASSFSGGLNEQFF. The CDR3 coding sequence is TGTGCCAGCAGCTTTAGCGGGGGGCTGAATGAGCAGTTCTTC.

The gene calls are TRBV11-2 and TRBJ1-4, with TRBD1 matching 9 bases. The CDR3 contains 15 residues. Germline-derived CDR1 and CDR2 are SGHAT and FQNNGV. V trimming: 0 bases; J trimming: 7 bases; junction bases outside the gene matches: 3. CDR3 sequence: CASSLEGQGGEKLFF. CDR3 nucleotide sequence: TGTGCCAGCAGCTTAGAGGGACAGGGAGGTGAAAAACTGTTTTTT.

This rearrangement joins TRBV28 to TRBJ1-5; 12 positions match TRBD1. The V and J ends lost 0 bases and 0 bases, in that order; junction bases with no gene match: 9. This CDR3 is built from 20 residues. Germline V gives CDR1 MDHEN, CDR2 SYDVKM. CDR3 region: CASSLWPRGQGAYSNQPQHF. The CDR3 coding sequence is TGTGCCAGCAGTTTATGGCCGAGGGGACAGGGGGCGTATAGCAATCAGCCCCAGCATTTT.

The V gene is TRBV5-6, the J gene TRBJ2-3; 7 nucleotides align to TRBD1. The CDR3 covers 16 residues. CDR1 SGHDT and CDR2 YYEEEE come from the germline V gene. V shed 4 bases and J 1 base; nucleotides not matched to a gene: 9. In nucleotides, the CDR3 is TGTGCCAGCAGCCAGGTGCAGGGGGTAGGCACAGATACGCAGTATTTT. Translating it yields CASSQVQGVGTDTQYF.

The V gene is TRBV4-3, the J gene TRBJ2-5; 9 bases are shared with TRBD1. The J segment lost 4 bases and the V segment lost 3 bases, leaving 9 bases of the junction unmatched. The germline CDR1 and CDR2 sequences are LGHNA and YSLEER. The CDR3 consists of 16 residues. CDR3 in amino acids: CASSQADRGVGETQYF. In nucleotides, the CDR3 is TGCGCCAGCAGCCAGGCGGACAGGGGAGTTGGAGAGACCCAGTACTTC.

V gene TRBV4-3 combines with J gene TRBJ1-2; tentative D call: TRBD1 (6 bases). Germline V gene data show CDR1 as LGHNA and CDR2 as YSLEER. This CDR3 is 17 amino acids long. The V and J ends lost 2 bases and 4 bases respectively, with 20 bases between them. DNA for the CDR3: TGCGCCAGCAGCCAATTGGGGCCGGGACACCCGCTCTATGGCTACACCTTC. Translation gives CASSQLGPGHPLYGYTF.

This clone is a singleton in its sample. The rearrangement joins TRBV4-1 to TRBJ2-2, with 7 bases aligning to TRBD2. Germline V gene lookup returns CDR1 MGHRA and CDR2 YSYEKL. Losses at the gene ends were 0 bases for V and 2 bases for J; bases not matched to a gene: 12. The CDR3 is 19 amino acids. The CDR3 DNA reads TGCGCCAGCAGCCAAGAGGCGTCTTCAACGGGAGGAAACACCGGGGAGCTGTTTTTT. Its protein is CASSQEASSTGGNTGELFF.

This clone has only a few counts. The chain recombines TRBV28 with TRBJ1-3, with 9 positions matching TRBD1. Germline V lookup: CDR1 MDHEN, CDR2 SYDVKM. Unmatched junction bases numbered 6, after V lost 5 bases and J lost 1 base. CDR3 length: 16 residues. The CDR3 loop is CASSPRDRASGNTIYF. CDR3 sequence (DNA): TGTGCCAGCAGTCCGCGGGACAGGGCATCTGGAAACACCATATATTTT.

This clone was observed once. The same CDR3 is also encoded by other DNA sequences in this sample. The J gene is TRBJ1-6, the V gene TRBV6-4, with D unresolved. V dropped 3 bases and J dropped 13 bases, with 16 bases sitting between them. CDR1 MRHNA and CDR2 SNTAGT come from the germline V gene. CDR3 size: 14 residues. CDR3 sequence: CASSEKGEGSPLHF. In nucleotides, the CDR3 is TGTGCCAGCAGTGAAAAGGGAGAGGGCTCCCCCCTCCACTTT.

The CDR3 DNA reads as TGTGCCAGCAGAGGACAGTCCTATGGCTACACCTTC. Protein: CASRGQSYGYTF. The chain has TRBV6-1 and TRBJ1-2; a weak D match, TRBD1 (6 bases). V lost 6 bases and J 4 bases, leaving 9 bases between the germline ends. The CDR3 totals 12 residues. Germline V lookup: CDR1 MNHNS, CDR2 SASEGT.

The chain is built from TRBV2 and TRBJ2-7, with D possibly matching TRBD1 (6 bases). Per the germline V gene, CDR1 is SNHLY and CDR2 is FYNNEI. Trimming took 4 bases from V and 0 from J, leaving 13 bases between them. The CDR3 loop spans 15 amino acids. The CDR3 coding sequence is TGTGCCAGCAGTGGCCGGGACAAGGTCTCCTACGAGCAGTACTTC. It yields the protein CASSGRDKVSYEQYF.

The J gene is TRBJ2-7, the V gene TRBV28; TRBD2 matches at 9 bases. Trimming cost V 8 bases and J 5 bases; bases outside gene matches: 10. Looked up from germline, CDR1 is MDHEN and CDR2 is SYDVKM. There are 14 residues in the CDR3. The CDR3 sequence: CASGWTSEGHEQYF. CDR3 sequence (DNA): TGTGCCAGCGGCTGGACTAGCGAGGGCCACGAGCAGTACTTC.

In this sample, this clone turned up once. The chain couples TRBV5-1 to TRBJ2-3; 10 bases are a match to TRBD2. The germline CDR1 and CDR2 sequences are SGHRS and YFSETQ. This CDR3 contains 14 residues. Trimming cost V 6 bases and J 4 bases; bases outside gene matches: 5. DNA for the CDR3: TGCGCCAGCAAGAGCGGGAGGGCTCCAGATACGCAGTATTTT. Protein product: CASKSGRAPDTQYF. The entire variable domain, with the rest obtained from reference TRBV5-1 and TRBJ2-3, is as follows: KAGVTQTPRYLIKTRGQQVTLSCSPISGHRSVSWYQQTPGQGLQFLFEYFSETQRNKGNFPGRFSGRQFSNSRSEMNVSTLELGDSALYLCASKSGRAPDTQYFGPGTRLTVL.

V usage is TRBV5-6 and J usage is TRBJ1-2; D is ambiguous. This CDR3 spans 14 amino acids. Germline CDR1 reads SGHDT; CDR2 reads YYEEEE. Trimming stripped 1 base from V and 3 bases from J, with 10 bases between. CDR3 DNA: TGTGCCAGCAGCTTGTTCCGGGGAGACTATGGCTACACCTTC. Protein: CASSLFRGDYGYTF.

This chain uses TRBV18 with TRBJ1-2, with D tentatively TRBD1 (5 bases). This CDR3 is 14 amino acids long. The V end was cut by 3 bases, the J end by 7 bases, with 15 bases between. Per germline, CDR1 KGHSH and CDR2 LQKENI. CDR3 in DNA: TGTGCCAGCTCACCGGCGGGGGGGTCTGGTGGCTACACCTTC. This sequence encodes CASSPAGGSGGYTF.

This clone showed up just once. The same CDR3 also results from other DNA sequences found in this sample. The rearrangement joins TRBV18 to TRBJ1-1; D possibly corresponds to TRBD1 (6 bases). The V gene's germline CDR1 is KGHSH and CDR2 LQKENI. The CDR3 runs 14 residues. V dropped 3 bases and J dropped 2 bases, with 10 bases sitting between them. The CDR3 DNA follows: TGTGCCAGCTCACCTTGGACAGCAAACACTGAAGCTTTCTTT. Translation: CASSPWTANTEAFF. The full variable domain, its missing parts supplied by reference TRBV18 and TRBJ1-1, is NAGVMQNPRHLVRRRGQEARLRCSPMKGHSHVYWYRQLPEEGLKFMVYLQKENIIDESGMPKERFSAEFPKEGPSILRIQQVVRGDSAAYFCASSPWTANTEAFFGQGTRLTVV.

This chain uses TRBV7-6 with TRBJ1-1, with TRBD1 identical over 8 bases. V lost 5 bases to trimming and J lost 1 base; unmatched junction nucleotides: 9. Germline V gene lookup returns CDR1 SGHVS and CDR2 FNYEAQ. This CDR3 is built from 16 residues. CDR3 protein: CASSPRQGWPNTEAFF. CDR3 sequence (DNA): TGTGCCAGCAGCCCTCGACAGGGGTGGCCGAACACTGAAGCTTTCTTT.

The chain recombines TRBV5-1 with TRBJ2-1; 16 nucleotides agree with TRBD2. This CDR3 is 19 amino acids long. Germline V gene data show CDR1 as SGHRS and CDR2 as YFSETQ. With V trimmed by 3 bases and J by 5 bases, 11 bases remained unmatched. DNA of the CDR3: TGCGCCAGCAGCTCATCCGGGACTAGCGGGAGGGTGAATGACAATGAGCAGTTCTTC. It codes for CASSSSGTSGRVNDNEQFF.

This clone turned up a few times. The gene calls are TRBV19 and TRBJ2-4; perhaps TRBD1 as D (6 bases). Deletions cut 6 bases from V and 8 bases from J, with 14 bases between. CDR1 and CDR2 from the germline V gene are LNHDA and SQIVND (reference sequence). This CDR3 contains 13 residues. The CDR3 loop reads CASRVSGADIQYF. CDR3 sequence (DNA): TGTGCCAGTAGGGTTTCAGGGGCAGACATTCAGTACTTC.